The sequence of this T cell receptor (beta chain) was determined in a study of glioma-infiltrating T cells after dendritic cell vaccination. Whole-study results and caveats: Higher TCR clonality did not directly relate to longer survival.

Here immunoSEQ multiplex PCR was the method, and the copy in TCRdb shows in-frame clones only, minus some. Of 90,000 or so clones in the sample, about 81% were seen once. This clone has ten or more counts. Antigen unknown. Germline CDR1 is LNHDA and CDR2 is SQIVND (reference sequence). The CDR3 covers 14 residues. V shed 7 bases and J 1 base; nucleotides not matched to a gene: 6. The time point denotes: after dendritic cell vaccination, including at tumor progression/relapse. This specimen consisted of blood, obtained after dendritic cell vaccination. The clonotype was recovered from a human donor with glioblastoma. This sequence joins TRBV19 and TRBJ1-1, with 7 bases that match TRBD1. The CDR3 sequence: CASKRTGANTEAFF. CDR3 nucleotides: TGTGCCAGTAAAAGAACAGGGGCGAACACTGAAGCTTTCTTT.